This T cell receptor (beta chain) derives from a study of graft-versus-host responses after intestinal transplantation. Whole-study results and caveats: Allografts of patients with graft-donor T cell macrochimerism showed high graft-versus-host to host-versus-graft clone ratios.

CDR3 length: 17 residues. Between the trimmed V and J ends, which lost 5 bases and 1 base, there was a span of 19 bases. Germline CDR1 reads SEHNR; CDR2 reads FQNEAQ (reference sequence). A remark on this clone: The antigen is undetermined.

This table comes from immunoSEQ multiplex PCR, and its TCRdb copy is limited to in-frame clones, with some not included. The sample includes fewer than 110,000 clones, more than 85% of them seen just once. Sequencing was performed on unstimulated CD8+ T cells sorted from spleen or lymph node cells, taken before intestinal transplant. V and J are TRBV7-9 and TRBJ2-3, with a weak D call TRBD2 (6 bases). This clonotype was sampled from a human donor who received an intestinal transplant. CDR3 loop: CASSEEGYGSRTDTQYF. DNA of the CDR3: TGTGCCAGCAGCGAGGAGGGGTATGGATCTCGCACAGATACGCAGTATTTT.